These 27 T cell receptor beta chains share one sample of origin, sequenced in a study of response to subunit inactivated influenza vaccine. TCRdb re-derived calls from the RT-PCR reads in MiXCR, one entry per CDR3 protein. This repertoire shows about 530,000 distinct CDR3 sequences, 10% to 15% found once; its top ten account for around 14%. Sequences were derived from PBMCs from blood, sampled about 40 days after vaccination. Receptors were obtained from a man between 50 and 59 years old who received an inactivated influenza vaccine.

This chain joins TRBV4-1 and TRBJ1-4; TRBD1 is a possible D gene (5 bases). Germline lookup yields CDR1 MGHRA and CDR2 YSYEKL. Trimming took 0 bases from V and 8 from J, leaving 13 bases between them. The CDR3 is 15 amino acids. The CDR3 here is CASSQDTGYGEKLFF. CDR3 nucleotides: TGCGCCAGCAGCCAAGATACAGGATACGGAGAAAAACTGTTTTTT.

On this clonotype: This sequence may be a read error, since a much larger clone differs from it by one base. The V gene is TRBV29-1, the J gene TRBJ2-2; D perhaps matches TRBD2 (5 bases). The CDR3 extends over 13 amino acids. Per the germline V gene, CDR1 is SQVTM and CDR2 is ANQGSEA. CDR3 nucleotides: TGCAGTAGTGGCGACCCGGGCACCGGGGAGCTGGTTTTT. Its protein product is CSSGDPGTGELVF.

J is TRBJ2-7 and V is TRBV6-1; 9 bases are a match to TRBD2. Germline values: CDR1 MNHNS, CDR2 SASEGT. CDR3 size: 15 residues. The J segment lost 4 bases and the V segment lost 4 bases, leaving 8 bases of the junction unmatched. The CDR3 sequence: CASSVRASGIYEQYF. The CDR3 DNA reads TGTGCCAGCAGTGTACGGGCTAGCGGGATTTACGAGCAGTACTTC.

This clonotype was seen at least ten times. The chain is built from TRBV10-3 and TRBJ2-5; 7 bases agree with TRBD1. With 7 bases clipped from V and 1 base from J, the junction kept 6 bases outside the gene matches. This CDR3 has 14 amino acids. Germline CDR1 ENHRY, CDR2 SYGVKD. CDR3 region: CAIKMTGSQETQYF. The DNA for the CDR3 is TGTGCCATCAAGATGACAGGGTCCCAAGAGACCCAGTACTTC.

This clonotype came up many times. The rearrangement uses TRBV29-1 and TRBJ2-2; D remains ambiguous. This CDR3 is built from 14 residues. V gave up 5 bases and J gave up 6 bases, with 16 bases separating them. Germline lookup yields CDR1 SQVTM and CDR2 ANQGSEA. The CDR3 DNA is TGCAGCGTTCTCCCCGTAATTGGAGCCGGGGAGCTGTTTTTT. This translates into CSVLPVIGAGELFF.

J is TRBJ2-2 and V is TRBV10-3; the match to TRBD2 covers 9 bases. V dropped 9 bases and J dropped 5; count of bases not matched to a gene: 7. Germline CDR1 reads ENHRY; CDR2 reads SYGVKD. CDR3 length equals 14 residues. The CDR3 DNA sequence: TGTGCCATTAGCGGGGGACTAAGGACCGGGGAGCTGTTTTTT. It yields the protein CAISGGLRTGELFF.

This clonotype occurred many times. The gene calls are TRBV9 and TRBJ2-3, with 13 positions matching TRBD2. This CDR3 is built from 16 residues. With 0 bases clipped from V and 5 bases from J, the junction kept 3 bases outside the gene matches. Germline loops: CDR1 SGDLS, CDR2 YYNGEE. The CDR3 loop is CASSVGLAGGGDTQYF. The CDR3 nucleotides read TGTGCCAGCAGCGTAGGACTAGCGGGAGGTGGAGATACGCAGTATTTT.

This clonotype was seen a few times. The chain carries TRBV5-1 and TRBJ2-3; D is uncertain. The CDR3 loop spans 12 amino acids. V lost 5 bases, J lost 3 bases, and 7 bases lay in between. Germline CDR1 reads SGHRS; CDR2 reads YFSETQ. CDR3 region: CASRVQTDTQYF. CDR3 DNA sequence: TGCGCCAGCAGGGTACAGACAGATACGCAGTATTTT.

The CDR3 DNA follows: TGTGCCAGCAGCGCCACCGGGAAGCAGTTCTTC. Its protein product is CASSATGKQFF. The chain uses TRBV12-3 or TRBV12-4 and TRBJ2-1, with D maybe TRBD2 (5 bases). Trimming pared 6 bases from V and 11 bases from J, leaving 11 bases between. This CDR3 contains 11 residues.

This clonotype showed up many times. The chain employs TRBV4-3 and TRBJ1-2; D not certain. The V gene's germline CDR1 is LGHNA and CDR2 YSLEER. Trimming removed 0 bases from V and 1 base from J, with 6 bases in between. CDR3 length equals 14 residues. The CDR3 region is CASSQEHLNYGYTF. Here the CDR3 DNA reads TGCGCCAGCAGCCAAGAACACCTTAACTATGGCTACACCTTC.

The sample holds many counts of this clonotype. The rearrangement links TRBV6-5 to TRBJ2-2; no reliable D call. Trimming removed 6 bases at V and 1 base at J, with 6 bases between. Germline V gene lookup returns CDR1 MNHEY and CDR2 SVGAGI. There are 13 residues in the CDR3. The CDR3 region is CASRLENTGELFF. The CDR3 DNA sequence: TGTGCCAGCAGATTAGAGAACACCGGGGAGCTGTTTTTT.

The chain is built from TRBV7-2 and TRBJ2-3; 7 bases fit TRBD2. The CDR3 covers 13 residues. The V segment lost 4 bases and the J segment 6 bases; nucleotides outside the gene matches: 4. CDR1 and CDR2 from the germline V gene are SGHTA and FQGNSA. Written as DNA, the CDR3 is TGTGCCAGCAGCTCCCGAGCGGGGGATACGCAGTATTTT. Amino acid sequence: CASSSRAGDTQYF.

This clonotype has a count of ten or more. The V and J genes are TRBV29-1 and TRBJ2-1, with 10 bases aligning to TRBD1. This CDR3 is built from 13 residues. Germline V lookup: CDR1 SQVTM, CDR2 ANQGSEA. V dropped 6 bases and J dropped 7; count of bases not matched to a gene: 6. This CDR3 reads CSVGQGTWNEQFF. DNA for the CDR3: TGCAGCGTGGGACAGGGGACATGGAATGAGCAGTTCTTC.

This chain links TRBV28 with TRBJ2-1, with TRBD2 matching 12 bases. CDR3 length: 17 amino acids. With 6 bases clipped from V and 7 bases from J, the junction kept 13 bases outside the gene matches. Germline V lookup: CDR1 MDHEN, CDR2 SYDVKM. CDR3 sequence reads: CASSSPLGLAGWNEQFF. As DNA, the CDR3 is TGTGCCAGCAGCTCTCCCCTTGGACTAGCGGGATGGAATGAGCAGTTCTTC.

The gene calls are TRBV2 and TRBJ2-7; D gene uncertain. V gave up 2 bases and J gave up 2 bases, with 7 bases separating them. The CDR3 extends over 13 amino acids. CDR1 is SNHLY, CDR2 FYNNEI, per germline. CDR3 amino acids: CASSEKITYEQYF. In DNA, the CDR3 is TGTGCCAGCAGTGAAAAAATCACCTACGAGCAGTACTTC.

This clonotype was counted ten times or more. The chain carries TRBV5-1 and TRBJ2-7; D unresolved. The length of the CDR3 is 11 residues. Germline V gives CDR1 SGHRS, CDR2 YFSETQ. The V and J ends lost 0 bases and 11 bases respectively, with 9 bases between them. CDR3 DNA sequence: TGCGCCAGCAGCTTGGGGTCATACGAGTACTTC. Translation gives CASSLGSYEYF.

This clonotype was seen only a few times. This CDR3 reads CASSQDEKLFF. The DNA for the CDR3 is TGTGCCAGCAGCCAAGATGAAAAACTGTTTTTT. The gene calls are TRBV7-8 and TRBJ1-4, with D hard to call. The germline gives CDR1 SGHVS, CDR2 FQNEAQ. V was clipped by 5 bases and J by 6 bases, with 4 bases between them. The CDR3 length is 11 residues. The whole variable domain, remainder taken from reference TRBV7-8 and TRBJ1-4, is GAGVSQSPRYKVAKRGQDVALRCDPISGHVSLFWYQQALGQGPEFLTYFQNEAQLDKSGLPSDRFFAERPEGSVSTLKIQRTQQEDSAVYLCASSQDEKLFFGSGTQLSVL.

The V and J genes are TRBV10-3 and TRBJ1-3; the D is unclear. This CDR3 is 15 amino acids long. V shed 10 bases and J shed 0 bases, with 16 bases lying between them. Germline V CDR1 and CDR2: ENHRY, SYGVKD. CDR3 nucleotides: TGTGCCACCGGGATGCCGCCTGCCTCTGGAAACACCATATATTTT. Encoded protein: CATGMPPASGNTIYF.

This clonotype was picked up many times. The rearrangement links TRBV7-2 to TRBJ2-3, with 7 bases fitting TRBD2. V lost 1 base, J lost 3 bases, and 4 bases stayed unmatched. The CDR3 totals 15 residues. Germline V gene lookup returns CDR1 SGHTA and CDR2 FQGNSA. The CDR3: CASSLVGTKTDTQYF. CDR3 in DNA: TGTGCCAGCAGCTTAGTCGGGACTAAGACAGATACGCAGTATTTT.

This clonotype has just a few counts. This chain connects TRBV20-1 to TRBJ1-4, with a tentative D call TRBD1 (6 bases). The V gene lost 6 bases and the J gene lost 10 bases, with 21 bases spanning the gap. The CDR3 totals 14 residues. Germline-derived CDR1 and CDR2 are DFQATT and SNEGSKA (reference sequence). The CDR3: CSATPPGAVGKLFF. DNA for the CDR3: TGCAGTGCGACACCCCCGGGGGCCGTTGGAAAACTGTTTTTT.

V is TRBV7-9 and J is TRBJ2-5; a possible D gene is TRBD1 (6 bases). This CDR3 comprises 13 residues. V was trimmed by 6 bases and J by 7 bases, leaving 15 bases between them. Germline CDR1 reads SEHNR; CDR2 reads FQNEAQ (reference sequence). In nucleotides, the CDR3 is TGTGCCAGCAGTCAGGACAGCAAGAGGACCCAGTACTTC. Protein: CASSQDSKRTQYF. Using reference TRBV7-9 and TRBJ2-5 for the parts outside the CDR3, the full variable domain is DTGVSQNPRHKITKRGQNVTFRCDPISEHNRLYWYRQTLGQGPEFLTYFQNEAQLEKSRLLSDRFSAERPKGSFSTLEIQRTEQGDSAMYLCASSQDSKRTQYFGPGTRLLVL.

This clonotype was seen ten or more times. The genes are TRBV29-1 and TRBJ2-3; 10 bases align to TRBD2. Germline V gene data show CDR1 as SQVTM and CDR2 as ANQGSEA. This CDR3 is built from 15 residues. The trim removed 4 bases at V and 5 bases at J, leaving 9 bases unmatched. The CDR3 sequence is CSVVRLAGAGDTQYF. CDR3 nucleotide sequence: TGCAGCGTTGTAAGGCTAGCGGGAGCAGGAGATACGCAGTATTTT.

This chain links TRBV11-2 with TRBJ2-3; tentative D call: TRBD1 (7 bases). Germline V gives CDR1 SGHAT, CDR2 FQNNGV. The length of the CDR3 is 14 residues. The germline V and J ends were trimmed by 5 bases and 5 bases, with 14 bases remaining between them. CDR3 in amino acids: CASSKRQGGDTQYF. The CDR3, as DNA: TGTGCCAGCAGCAAGAGACAGGGAGGAGATACGCAGTATTTT.

This clonotype was seen many times. The chain combines TRBV9 with TRBJ2-3; 9 nucleotides agree with TRBD2. Trimming at V came to 0 bases and at J to 3 bases, leaving 8 bases not matched to a gene. The length of the CDR3 is 17 residues. Germline CDR1 and CDR2: SGDLS and YYNGEE. The CDR3 reads CASSVAPSGKGTDTQYF. The CDR3 bases are TGTGCCAGCAGCGTAGCCCCTAGCGGGAAGGGTACAGATACGCAGTATTTT.

The rearrangement uses TRBV5-1 and TRBJ2-2; 12 bases align to TRBD1. Germline lookup yields CDR1 SGHRS and CDR2 YFSETQ. This CDR3 is 15 amino acids long. Unmatched junction bases numbered 4, after V lost 7 bases and J lost 3 bases. CDR3: CASEGQGAYTGELFF. DNA for the CDR3: TGCGCCAGCGAGGGACAGGGGGCCTACACCGGGGAGCTGTTTTTT. The full variable domain, its missing parts supplied by reference TRBV5-1 and TRBJ2-2, is KAGVTQTPRYLIKTRGQQVTLSCSPISGHRSVSWYQQTPGQGLQFLFEYFSETQRNKGNFPGRFSGRQFSNSRSEMNVSTLELGDSALYLCASEGQGAYTGELFFGEGSRLTVL.

In this sample, this clonotype turned up a few times. The chain uses TRBV7-9 and TRBJ1-2; 7 nucleotides agree with TRBD1. The CDR3 length is 16 residues. Germline CDR1 is SEHNR and CDR2 is FQNEAQ (reference sequence). With 5 bases clipped from V and 4 bases from J, the junction kept 13 bases outside the gene matches. CDR3 DNA sequence: TGTGCCAGCAGCCCTCCGACAGGGACCGATTCCTATGGCTACACCTTC. It yields the protein CASSPPTGTDSYGYTF.

CDR3 sequence reads: CASSSQTSSVEQYF. The CDR3 DNA follows: TGTGCCAGCAGCTCGCAGACTAGCAGTGTCGAGCAGTACTTC. The chain couples TRBV7-8 to TRBJ2-7; 7 nucleotides match TRBD2. J lost 6 bases, V lost 4 bases, and 9 bases had no gene match. The germline V gene has CDR1 SGHVS and CDR2 FQNEAQ. The CDR3 totals 14 residues.